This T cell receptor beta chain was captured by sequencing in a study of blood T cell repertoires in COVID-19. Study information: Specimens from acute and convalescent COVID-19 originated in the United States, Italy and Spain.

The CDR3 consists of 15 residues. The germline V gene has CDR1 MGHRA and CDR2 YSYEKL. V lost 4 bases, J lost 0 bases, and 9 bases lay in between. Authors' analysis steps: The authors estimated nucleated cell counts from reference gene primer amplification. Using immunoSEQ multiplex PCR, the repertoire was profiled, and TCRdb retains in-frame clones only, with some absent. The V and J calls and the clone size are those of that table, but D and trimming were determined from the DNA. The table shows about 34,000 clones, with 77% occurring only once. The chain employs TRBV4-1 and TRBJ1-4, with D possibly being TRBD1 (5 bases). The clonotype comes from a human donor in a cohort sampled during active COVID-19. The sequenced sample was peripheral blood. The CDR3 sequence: CASSPRTPTNEKLFF. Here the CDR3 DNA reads TGCGCCAGCAGCCCCCGGACACCAACTAATGAAAAACTGTTTTTT.